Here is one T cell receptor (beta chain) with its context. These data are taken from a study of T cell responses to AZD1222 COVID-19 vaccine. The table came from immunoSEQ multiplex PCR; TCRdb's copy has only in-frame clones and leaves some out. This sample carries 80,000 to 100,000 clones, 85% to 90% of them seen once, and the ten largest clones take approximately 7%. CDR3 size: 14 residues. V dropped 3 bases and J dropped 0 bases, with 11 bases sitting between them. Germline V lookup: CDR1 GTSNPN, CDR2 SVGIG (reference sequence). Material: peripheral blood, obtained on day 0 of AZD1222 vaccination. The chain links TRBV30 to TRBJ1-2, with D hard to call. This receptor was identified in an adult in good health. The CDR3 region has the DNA TGTGCCTGGAGGGCCGCGGGAGCTAACTATGGCTACACCTTC. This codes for CAWRAAGANYGYTF.